What follows are 17 T cell receptor beta chains derived from one specimen sequenced in a study of shared clonotypes between healthy human individuals. The method was immunoSEQ multiplex PCR; TCRdb's version includes in-frame clones alone and lacks a portion of them. The repertoire consists of some 2,000,000 clones, with about 95% occurring once and the leading ten covering about 0.13%. Input material: naive CD4+ T cells sorted from blood. Subset defined: CD45RA+ positively selected. All receptors derive from a young man in good health.

As regards this clone: Other DNA sequences in the sample encode the same CDR3. The chain couples TRBV6-1 to TRBJ1-1, with D unclear. Trimming shortened V by 4 bases and J by 4 bases, and 7 bases separated the two germline ends. Per germline, CDR1 MNHNS and CDR2 SASEGT. The CDR3 runs 12 residues. This chain's CDR3 is CASSAAGTEAFF. DNA for the CDR3: TGTGCCAGCAGTGCGGCAGGCACTGAAGCTTTCTTT.

The chain is built from TRBV14 and TRBJ1-1, with 8 nucleotides matching TRBD1. This CDR3 has 15 amino acids. Trimming at V came to 5 bases and at J to 2 bases, leaving 7 bases not matched to a gene. Germline lookup yields CDR1 SGHDN and CDR2 FVKESK. The CDR3 sequence: CASSFTGQGNTEAFF. The DNA for the CDR3 is TGTGCCAGCAGCTTCACAGGACAGGGAAACACTGAAGCTTTCTTT.

The genes are TRBV6-6 and TRBJ2-7; no reliable D call. Per the germline V gene, CDR1 is MNHNY and CDR2 is SVGAGI (reference sequence). The CDR3 contains 14 residues. Trimming took off 5 bases at V and 0 bases at J, with 11 bases between the two ends. CDR3 sequence reads: CASSPPEYSYEQYF. The CDR3 nucleotides read TGTGCCAGCAGTCCCCCGGAGTACTCCTACGAGCAGTACTTC.

The rearrangement links TRBV10-2 to TRBJ2-1; 14 bases map to TRBD2. Trimming cost V 5 bases and J 2 bases; bases outside gene matches: 8. Germline lookup yields CDR1 WSHSY and CDR2 SAAADI. This CDR3 is built from 18 residues. CDR3 sequence (DNA): TGCGCCAGCAGTAACGGGACTAGCGGGAGTAGGGCCTACAATGAGCAGTTCTTC. Its translation is CASSNGTSGSRAYNEQFF.

V and J are TRBV5-1 and TRBJ1-3; tentative D call: TRBD1 (5 bases). Trimming removed 4 bases at V and 0 bases at J, with 5 bases between. The germline gives CDR1 SGHRS, CDR2 YFSETQ. This CDR3 has 13 amino acids. The CDR3 coding sequence is TGCGCCAGCAGCGGGGGCTCTGGAAACACCATATATTTT. Its translation is CASSGGSGNTIYF.

Written as DNA, the CDR3 is TGTGCCAGTAGTATAGCCGACATGAACACTGAAGCTTTCTTT. Amino acid sequence: CASSIADMNTEAFF. V is TRBV19 and J is TRBJ1-1; the D is unclear. The CDR3 covers 14 residues. V was trimmed by 1 base and J by 0 bases, leaving 6 bases between them. The V gene's germline CDR1 is LNHDA and CDR2 SQIVND (reference sequence).

The chain carries TRBV6-1 and TRBJ1-5; D gene unclear. Trimming took 1 base from V and 7 from J, leaving 8 bases between them. Germline CDR1 reads MNHNS; CDR2 reads SASEGT. CDR3 length: 13 residues. The DNA for the CDR3 is TGTGCCAGCAGTGAAGACCTGGGACAGCCCCAGCATTTT. Encoded protein: CASSEDLGQPQHF.

This chain links TRBV6-5 with TRBJ1-4; possibly TRBD1 for D (5 bases). V lost 2 bases to trimming and J lost 0 bases, with 10 bases between them. In germline, CDR1 is MNHEY, CDR2 SVGAGI. CDR3 length: 16 residues. Here the CDR3 reads CASSYRGAATNEKLFF. CDR3 DNA sequence: TGTGCCAGCAGTTACCGAGGGGCAGCAACTAATGAAAAACTGTTTTTT.

A note on this clone: Sequence at one end of the junction differs from germline and may be a read error. The chain carries TRBV7-2 and TRBJ2-2; a possible D gene is TRBD2 (5 bases). The CDR3 is 14 residues long. In germline, CDR1 is SGHTA, CDR2 FQGNSA. Here the CDR3 reads CASSLSGRPGKLFF. The CDR3 DNA is TGTGCCAGCAGCTTATCAGGTCGTCCCGGGAAGCTGTTTTTT.

This clone has just one count. This rearrangement joins TRBV2 to TRBJ2-7; 8 nucleotides agree with TRBD2. Germline values: CDR1 SNHLY, CDR2 FYNNEI. The CDR3 loop spans 12 amino acids. V lost 6 bases, J lost 4 bases, and 2 bases stayed unmatched. The CDR3 spells CASRTSVYEQYF. The DNA of the CDR3 is TGTGCCAGCAGGACTAGCGTTTACGAGCAGTACTTC.

This sequence joins TRBV28 and TRBJ1-6; the D is unclear. V was pared by 2 bases and J by 6 bases, with 8 bases between. The CDR3 has 14 amino acids. In germline, CDR1 is MDHEN, CDR2 SYDVKM. The CDR3 coding sequence is TGTGCCAGCAGTTTAGGGGTAACTAATTCACCCCTCCACTTT. Encoded protein: CASSLGVTNSPLHF.

This clone was seen once. The J gene is TRBJ2-7, the V gene TRBV2; either TRBD1 or TRBD2 may fit D (6 bases each). Trimming took off 7 bases at V and 7 bases at J, with 23 bases between the two ends. The CDR3 is 15 residues long. CDR1 is SNHLY and CDR2 is FYNNEI in the germline V gene. The CDR3 nucleotides read TGTGCCAGCAATCCGGCCGGGGGCGCGATTGGGGAGCAGTACTTC. As protein: CASNPAGGAIGEQYF.

The rearrangement links TRBV2 to TRBJ1-2; tentatively, D is TRBD1 (5 bases). Germline V lookup: CDR1 SNHLY, CDR2 FYNNEI. V was shortened by 5 bases and J by 0 bases, with 13 bases between the two germline ends. The CDR3 has 15 amino acids. CDR3 sequence reads: CASSNDRSANYGYTF. The CDR3 nucleotides read TGTGCCAGCAGTAATGACAGATCTGCTAACTATGGCTACACCTTC.

This clone showed up just once. CDR3 sequence: CASSPQKTVQETQYF. The CDR3 nucleotides read TGTGCCAGCAGCCCGCAAAAGACAGTTCAAGAGACCCAGTACTTC. V and J are TRBV7-2 and TRBJ2-5; TRBD1 might be the D (5 bases). V was cut by 5 bases and J by 2 bases, with 15 bases left in between. Germline assignment: CDR1 SGHTA and CDR2 FQGNSA. The CDR3 runs 15 residues. Full variable domain (remainder filled in from reference TRBV7-2 and TRBJ2-5): GAGVSQSPSNKVTEKGKDVELRCDPISGHTALYWYRQSLGQGLEFLIYFQGNSAPDKSGLPSDRFSAERTGGSVSTLTIQRTQQEDSAVYLCASSPQKTVQETQYFGPGTRLLVL.

The V and J genes are TRBV4-1 and TRBJ2-3; 10 nucleotides agree with TRBD2. After removal of 0 bases from V and 4 bases from J, the junction contained 10 bases not matched to a gene. This CDR3 region has 18 residues. Germline CDR1 MGHRA, CDR2 YSYEKL. CDR3 sequence reads: CASSQELAGKGYPDTQYF. In DNA, the CDR3 is TGCGCCAGCAGCCAAGAACTAGCGGGAAAAGGGTATCCAGATACGCAGTATTTT.

The chain carries TRBV4-3 and TRBJ2-5, with 8 bases matching TRBD2. The CDR3 extends over 16 amino acids. From germline, CDR1 is LGHNA and CDR2 YSLEER. The J segment lost 5 bases and the V segment lost 4 bases, leaving 12 bases of the junction unmatched. The CDR3 DNA follows: TGCGCCAGCAGCCCCGTCACTAGCGGTTTGATGGAGACCCAGTACTTC. Protein: CASSPVTSGLMETQYF.

This clone was detected only once. This CDR3 is CASSVDAAANTEAFF. CDR3 DNA: TGTGCCAGCAGCGTAGACGCGGCAGCCAACACTGAAGCTTTCTTT. This chain joins TRBV9 and TRBJ1-1; D unclear. Germline V gives CDR1 SGDLS, CDR2 YYNGEE. The CDR3 is 15 amino acids. Trimming stripped 0 bases from V and 2 bases from J, with 11 bases between.